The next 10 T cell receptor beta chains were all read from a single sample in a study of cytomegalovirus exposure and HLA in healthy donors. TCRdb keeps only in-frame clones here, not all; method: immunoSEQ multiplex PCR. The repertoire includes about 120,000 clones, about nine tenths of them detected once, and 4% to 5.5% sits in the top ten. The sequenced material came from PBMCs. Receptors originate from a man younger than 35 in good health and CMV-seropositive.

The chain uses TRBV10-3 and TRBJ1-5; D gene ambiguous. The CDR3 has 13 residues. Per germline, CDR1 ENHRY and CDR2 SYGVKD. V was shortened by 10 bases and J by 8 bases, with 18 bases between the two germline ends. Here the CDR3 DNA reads TGTGCCACCAAAGGAGGGCTAATGGAGCCCCAGCATTTT. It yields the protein CATKGGLMEPQHF.

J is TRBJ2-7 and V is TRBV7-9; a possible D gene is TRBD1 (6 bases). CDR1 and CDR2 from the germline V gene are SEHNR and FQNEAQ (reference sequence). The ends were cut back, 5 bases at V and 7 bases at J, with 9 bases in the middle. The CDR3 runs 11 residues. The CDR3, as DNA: TGTGCCAGCAGCCCAGGGACAGAGCAGTACTTC. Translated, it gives CASSPGTEQYF.

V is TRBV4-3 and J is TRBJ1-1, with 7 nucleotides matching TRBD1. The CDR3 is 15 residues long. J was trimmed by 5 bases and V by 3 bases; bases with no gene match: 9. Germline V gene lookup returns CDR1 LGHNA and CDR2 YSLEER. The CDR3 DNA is TGCGCCAGCAGCCAGGCCAAGGGGGCGAATACTGAAGCTTTCTTT. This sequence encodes CASSQAKGANTEAFF.

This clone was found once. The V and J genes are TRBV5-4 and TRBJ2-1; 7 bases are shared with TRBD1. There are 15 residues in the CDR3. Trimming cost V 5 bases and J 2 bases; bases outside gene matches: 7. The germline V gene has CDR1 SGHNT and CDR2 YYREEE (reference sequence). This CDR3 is CASRPRQGAYNEQFF. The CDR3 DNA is TGTGCCAGCAGACCGAGACAGGGAGCCTACAATGAGCAGTTCTTC.

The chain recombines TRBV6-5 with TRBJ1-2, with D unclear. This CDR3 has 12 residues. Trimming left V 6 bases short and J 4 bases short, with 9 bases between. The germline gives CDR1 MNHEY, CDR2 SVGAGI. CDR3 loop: CASSSAGYGYTF. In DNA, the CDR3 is TGTGCCAGCAGCAGTGCAGGCTATGGCTACACCTTC.

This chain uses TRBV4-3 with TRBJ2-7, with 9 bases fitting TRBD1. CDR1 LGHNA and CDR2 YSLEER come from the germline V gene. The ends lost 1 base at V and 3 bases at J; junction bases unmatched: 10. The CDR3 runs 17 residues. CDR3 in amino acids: CASSQVLPGQGSYEQYF. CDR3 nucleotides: TGCGCCAGCAGCCAAGTTCTTCCGGGACAGGGAAGCTACGAGCAGTACTTC.

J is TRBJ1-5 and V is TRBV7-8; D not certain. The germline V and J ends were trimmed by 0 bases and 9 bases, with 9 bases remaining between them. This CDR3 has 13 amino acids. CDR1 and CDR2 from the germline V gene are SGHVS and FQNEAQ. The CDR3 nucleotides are TGTGCCAGCAGCTTAGCTGAGGCTCTGCCCCAGCATTTT. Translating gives CASSLAEALPQHF.

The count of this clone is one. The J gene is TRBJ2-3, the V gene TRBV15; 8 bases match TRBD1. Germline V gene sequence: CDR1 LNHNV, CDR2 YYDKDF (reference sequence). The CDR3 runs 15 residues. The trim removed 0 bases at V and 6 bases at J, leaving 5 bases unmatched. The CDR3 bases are TGTGCCACCAGCAGAGAACAGGGGGGAGCCGATACGCAGTATTTT. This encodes CATSREQGGADTQYF.

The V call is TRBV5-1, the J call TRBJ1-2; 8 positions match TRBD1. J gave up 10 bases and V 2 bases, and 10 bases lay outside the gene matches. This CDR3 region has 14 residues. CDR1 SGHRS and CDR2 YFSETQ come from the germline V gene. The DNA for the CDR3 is TGCGCCAGCAGCTTTGCGATTGACAGGGGTACCTACACCTTC. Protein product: CASSFAIDRGTYTF.

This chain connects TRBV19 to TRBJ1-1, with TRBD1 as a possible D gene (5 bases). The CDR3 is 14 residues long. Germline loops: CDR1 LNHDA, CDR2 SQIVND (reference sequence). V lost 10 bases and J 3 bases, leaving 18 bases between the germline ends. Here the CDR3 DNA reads TGTGCCACCCGGGGGGGGTTATCGTACACTGAAGCTTTCTTT. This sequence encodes CATRGGLSYTEAFF.